This T cell receptor beta chain derives from a study of CD8 T cells in ankylosing spondylitis. Study results and caveats: Roughly eight highly homologous variants made up a TCR beta motif, and this motif appeared characteristic of ankylosing spondylitis blood. Disease-linked clones were reportedly significantly enriched in matched ankylosing spondylitis synovial fluid.

CDR3 length: 15 residues. V was pared by 0 bases and J by 6 bases, with 15 bases between. Germline-derived CDR1 and CDR2 are SGHRS and YFSETQ. Libraries of TCR beta came from quantitative 5'-RACE with molecular barcodes. MiXCR was run by TCRdb on the 5' RACE reads, yielding one entry per CDR3 protein. The sample carries 180,000 or so distinct CDR3 sequences, under 14% recorded once. This clonotype was detected a few times. The antigen remains undetermined. The sequenced material came from blood, either unsorted or a sorted T cell fraction (not recorded which). The chain uses TRBV5-1 and TRBJ1-2; D is perhaps TRBD1 (5 bases). This receptor was taken from a male donor with ankylosing spondylitis or in good health (not recorded which). The CDR3 coding sequence is TGCGCCAGCAGCTTGGGAGGCAGGGTCTTTGATGGCTACACCTTC. It translates to CASSLGGRVFDGYTF.